The next 10 T cell receptor beta chains were all read from a single sample in a study of human CD8 memory T cell subsets. Sequencing libraries of TCR beta were made by UMI-labeled 5' RACE. TCRdb derives one entry per CDR3 protein from the 5' RACE reads, leaving out DNA. This sample's clone table lists 4,000 or so distinct CDR3 sequences. Sequencing was performed on CD8+ T cells from PBMCs. The receptors were gathered from a human donor in good health.

By frequency, this clonotype is medium-sized (0.01 to 0.1%). This sequence joins TRBV25-1 and TRBJ2-3; TCRdb selects TRBD2, and the lack of DNA leaves this call unchecked. Germline V gene lookup returns CDR1 MGHDK and CDR2 SYGVNS. This CDR3 has 14 residues. CDR3 sequence reads: CASSDRGEADTQYF.

This clonotype registers medium-sized (0.01 to 0.1%) by frequency. The chain uses TRBV12-3 or TRBV12-4 and TRBJ2-5; without DNA, the TCRdb call of TRBD2 cannot be checked. The CDR3 spans 17 residues. CDR3: CASSPMTSGIEGETQYF.

The chain uses TRBV6-6 and TRBJ2-7; checking the TCRdb D call of TRBD1 is not possible without DNA. The CDR3 runs to 14 residues. Germline loops: CDR1 MNHNY, CDR2 SVGAGI (reference sequence). CDR3 loop: CASSFGTGGYEQYF.

J is TRBJ2-7 and V is TRBV21-1. TRBV21-1 is termed a pseudogene. This CDR3 contains 13 residues. The CDR3 loop reads CASKQTSSYEQYF.

The V gene is TRBV12-3 or TRBV12-4, the J gene TRBJ1-1. This CDR3 contains 13 residues. This chain's CDR3 is CASSPRGRTEAFF.

This clonotype shows up as medium-sized by frequency. This CDR3 is CASSFGPPGPRNIQYF. The chain recombines TRBV5-1 with TRBJ2-4; TCRdb reports TRBD2, a call that lacks DNA to check it against. Germline V gene sequence: CDR1 SGHRS, CDR2 YFSETQ. This CDR3 contains 16 residues.

The J gene is TRBJ1-2, the V gene TRBV6-6; TCRdb proposes TRBD1, but this gene call is untestable without DNA. This CDR3 comprises 13 residues. Germline V gene sequence: CDR1 MNHNY, CDR2 SVGAGI (reference sequence). CDR3 loop: CASRDQGVEGYTF.

The CDR3 protein is CASSLAGTDYGYTF. The chain combines TRBV5-1 with TRBJ1-2; TCRdb outputs TRBD1, but without DNA this stays unchecked. The CDR3 runs 14 residues. Germline V gene sequence: CDR1 SGHRS, CDR2 YFSETQ.

By frequency, this clonotype is large (0.1 to 1%). The genes are TRBV5-4 and TRBJ2-1. Germline V gives CDR1 SGHNT, CDR2 YYREEE (reference sequence). The CDR3 totals 11 residues. The CDR3 is CASSLENEQFF.

This chain uses TRBV6-2 or TRBV6-3 with TRBJ2-2; TCRdb picks TRBD2, but there is no DNA to check that call. Germline V lookup: CDR1 MNHEY, CDR2 SVGEGT. The CDR3 contains 13 residues. The CDR3 protein is CASSRTENGELFF.